This entry describes one T cell receptor (beta chain). The sample belongs to a study of T cell responses to AZD1222 COVID-19 vaccine. Measured with immunoSEQ multiplex PCR; TCRdb has only the in-frame clones, and not every one. The data show fewer than 150,000 clones, 80% to 95% seen once. The CDR3 extends over 12 amino acids. From germline, CDR1 is MNHEY and CDR2 SMNVEV (reference sequence). V was shortened by 4 bases and J by 6 bases, with 10 bases between the two germline ends. The sequence derives from an adult in good health. The sample in question was peripheral blood, obtained on day 0 of AZD1222 vaccination. The chain employs TRBV27 and TRBJ2-7; no reliable D call. CDR3 DNA: TGTGCCAGCAGTTCGGCCCAGCGCGAGCAGTACTTC. It translates to CASSSAQREQYF.